The source of this TCR beta chain is a study of beta chain features in type 1 diabetes. Study outcomes and limitations: With patients and controls alike, PCR might favor shorter templates to an equal degree. For Type 1 diabetes patients, all four CD4+ subsets carried TCRB CDR3s that were moderately but significantly shorter.

Remarks on this clone: Its antigen is not identified.

The entirety of the isolated RNA underwent reverse transcription, so expressed TCRB transcripts were sequenced. Assay used: immunoSEQ multiplex PCR; TCRdb lists only in-frame clones, some missing. Of roughly 150,000 clones listed, about 7.9% are singletons. Deletions cut 2 bases from V and 0 bases from J, with 9 bases between. Germline V CDR1 and CDR2: SGHRS, YFSETQ. The CDR3 is 15 residues long. This TCR derives from a man between 18 and 35 years old with type 1 diabetes. Material for sequencing was central memory CD4+ T cells from blood. The chain couples TRBV5-1 to TRBJ2-1; TRBD2 is a possible D gene (5 bases). CDR3 bases: TGCGCCAGCAGCTTCGGGGATGGCTCCTACAATGAGCAGTTCTTC. Its translation is CASSFGDGSYNEQFF.